Presented here are 17 T cell receptor beta chains from one specimen sequenced in a study of post-analysis software for immune sequencing data. These TCRs are of unknown antigen specificity. Study-wide results and limits: Five TRBV segments were more frequent in patients than controls; TRBV5-6, TRBV5-1 and TRBV20-1 belonged to this group.

Unique molecular identifiers were carried by the TCR beta cDNA libraries. TCRdb itself ran the PCR reads through MiXCR, one entry per CDR3 protein. The sample lists some 690,000 distinct CDR3 sequences, about 60% occurring once. Sequencing was performed on blood. The receptors were sampled from a girl aged 2-10 years with multiple sclerosis.

The chain has TRBV10-3 and TRBJ1-6; 7 positions match TRBD1. The CDR3 covers 13 residues. The germline V gene has CDR1 ENHRY and CDR2 SYGVKD. V lost 8 bases, J lost 9 bases, and 7 bases stayed unmatched. This CDR3 reads CAIQGDNSSPLHF. CDR3 nucleotide sequence: TGTGCCATCCAGGGGGACAATAGTTCACCCCTCCACTTT.

In nucleotides, the CDR3 is TGCAGCGTTGAAGGGGACAGGGGATATCACAATGAGCAGTTCTTC. Residues: CSVEGDRGYHNEQFF. The chain has TRBV29-1 and TRBJ2-1, with TRBD1 matching 10 bases. The germline CDR1 and CDR2 sequences are SQVTM and ANQGSEA. The CDR3 loop spans 15 amino acids. Trimming at V came to 1 base and at J to 5 bases, leaving 5 bases not matched to a gene.

The chain uses TRBV7-9 and TRBJ2-6, with D hard to call. Germline CDR1 SEHNR, CDR2 FQNEAQ (reference sequence). Trimming took 1 base from V and 4 from J, leaving 8 bases between them. There are 15 residues in the CDR3. The CDR3: CASSLVVRGANVLTF. Written as DNA, the CDR3 is TGTGCCAGCAGCTTAGTTGTGAGGGGGGCCAACGTCCTGACTTTC.

This clonotype turned up a few times. CDR3 DNA sequence: TGTGCCAGCAGTTTATCGATCGACCAAAGAGGGGAGACCCAGTACTTC. Translation: CASSLSIDQRGETQYF. The chain employs TRBV27 and TRBJ2-5, with a tentative D call TRBD2 (5 bases). Trimming shortened V by 0 bases and J by 5 bases, and 16 bases separated the two germline ends. This CDR3 comprises 16 residues. Germline V gene sequence: CDR1 MNHEY, CDR2 SMNVEV (reference sequence).

V is TRBV12-3 or TRBV12-4 and J is TRBJ2-1; D gene ambiguous. V lost 2 bases and J 9 bases, leaving 5 bases between the germline ends. This CDR3 region has 11 residues. The CDR3 sequence: CASSLMTEQFF. CDR3 coding DNA: TGTGCCAGCAGTTTAATGACTGAGCAGTTCTTC.

The chain combines TRBV7-2 with TRBJ2-7, with D uncertain. With 3 bases removed from V and 6 bases from J, the gap between germline ends came to 9 bases. Germline CDR1 and CDR2: SGHTA and FQGNSA. This CDR3 region has 12 residues. CDR3 DNA sequence: TGTGCCAGCAGCTTTAAGGTTGGCGAGCAGTACTTC. Encoded protein: CASSFKVGEQYF. Filled out from reference TRBV7-2 and TRBJ2-7, the complete variable domain reads GAGVSQSPSNKVTEKGKDVELRCDPISGHTALYWYRQSLGQGLEFLIYFQGNSAPDKSGLPSDRFSAERTGGSVSTLTIQRTQQEDSAVYLCASSFKVGEQYFGPGTRLTVT.

This clonotype showed up just once. The chain uses TRBV3-1 and TRBJ2-5; 10 nucleotides agree with TRBD1. V was pared by 1 base and J by 2 bases, with 10 bases of the junction left unmatched. CDR1 and CDR2 (germline): LGHDT, YNNKEL (reference sequence). This CDR3 has 18 residues. DNA for the CDR3: TGTGCCAGCAGCCAAGTAACCCGGACAGGGGGTCTACAAGAGACCCAGTACTTC. Amino acids: CASSQVTRTGGLQETQYF.

This chain joins TRBV20-1 and TRBJ2-3; no firm D call. The CDR3 totals 14 residues. Germline V gene data show CDR1 as DFQATT and CDR2 as SNEGSKA (reference sequence). Trimming cost V 3 bases and J 1 base, with 11 bases left between them. The CDR3 sequence: CSASGTDRTDTQYF. The CDR3 DNA sequence: TGCAGTGCTAGCGGAACTGATCGCACAGATACGCAGTATTTT.

The CDR3 region is CASSQERSTQSSYEQYF. CDR3 nucleotides: TGTGCCAGCAGCCAAGAAAGGTCGACACAGAGCTCCTACGAGCAGTACTTC. J is TRBJ2-7 and V is TRBV3-1, with D uncertain. This CDR3 contains 17 residues. Germline-derived CDR1 and CDR2 are LGHDT and YNNKEL (reference sequence). The V end lost 0 bases, the J end lost 0 bases, and 15 bases lay between the germline ends.

The V call is TRBV6-6, the J call TRBJ2-1; 8 positions agree with TRBD2. The CDR3 covers 15 residues. Germline V gene sequence: CDR1 MNHNY, CDR2 SVGAGI (reference sequence). V lost 6 bases, J lost 1 base, and 5 bases stayed unmatched. In DNA, the CDR3 is TGTGCCAGCAGCAAACTAGCGGATTCCTACAATGAGCAGTTCTTC. It specifies CASSKLADSYNEQFF.

The chain employs TRBV12-3 or TRBV12-4 and TRBJ2-1, with 12 nucleotides matching TRBD2. The V segment lost 6 bases and the J segment 0 bases; nucleotides outside the gene matches: 12. The CDR3 spans 19 residues. The chain's CDR3 is CASSLTSGGSQSSYNEQFF. As DNA, the CDR3 is TGTGCCAGCAGCTTGACTAGCGGGGGTTCTCAGAGCTCCTACAATGAGCAGTTCTTC.

This chain uses TRBV25-1 with TRBJ2-7; D is ambiguous. The CDR3 totals 15 residues. Trimming pared 3 bases from V and 0 bases from J, leaving 12 bases between. Germline V gene sequence: CDR1 MGHDK, CDR2 SYGVNS. CDR3: CASSDAPVHSYEQYF. CDR3 in DNA: TGTGCCAGCAGTGACGCCCCGGTACACTCCTACGAGCAGTACTTC.

In its sample, this clonotype was seen a few times. The chain carries TRBV29-1 and TRBJ2-5, with D possibly matching TRBD2 (6 bases). The germline V and J ends were trimmed by 7 bases and 6 bases, with 18 bases remaining between them. This CDR3 has 13 amino acids. Germline CDR1 is SQVTM and CDR2 is ANQGSEA. This chain's CDR3 is CSDSPGDGKTQYF. For the CDR3, the DNA is TGCAGCGACTCACCGGGGGATGGGAAGACCCAGTACTTC.

V gene TRBV20-1 combines with J gene TRBJ2-2, with D possibly matching TRBD2 (6 bases). Looked up from germline, CDR1 is DFQATT and CDR2 is SNEGSKA (reference sequence). The CDR3 totals 18 residues. Trimming removed 0 bases at V and 0 bases at J, with 17 bases between. CDR3 DNA sequence: TGCAGTGCTAGAGATCCACCGCGGCGGGGAGCGAACACCGGGGAGCTGTTTTTT. This gives the protein CSARDPPRRGANTGELFF.

V usage is TRBV5-1 and J usage is TRBJ2-1; TRBD1 or TRBD2 may be the D gene (5 bases each). Between the trimmed V and J ends, which lost 4 bases and 6 bases, there was a span of 20 bases. This CDR3 has 16 amino acids. Germline CDR1 SGHRS, CDR2 YFSETQ. CDR3 residues: CASSVGRGRETNEQFF. For the CDR3, the DNA is TGCGCCAGCAGCGTCGGCCGGGGCAGAGAAACCAATGAGCAGTTCTTC.

The chain has TRBV6-6 and TRBJ2-2; 9 positions match TRBD1. Germline CDR1 and CDR2: MNHNY and SVGAGI (reference sequence). With V trimmed by 6 bases and J by 4 bases, 3 bases remained unmatched. CDR3 length equals 14 residues. The chain's CDR3 is CASRETGGTGELFF. The CDR3 DNA sequence: TGTGCCAGCAGAGAGACAGGGGGCACCGGGGAGCTGTTTTTT.

This chain connects TRBV6-6 to TRBJ2-1, with 12 bases identical to TRBD2. Germline V gene sequence: CDR1 MNHNY, CDR2 SVGAGI (reference sequence). The trim removed 6 bases at V and 8 bases at J, leaving 14 bases unmatched. CDR3 length: 17 residues. The CDR3 bases are TGTGCCAGCAGCGACAATATCCTAGCGGGGGGGAGGGATGAGCAGTTCTTC. This encodes CASSDNILAGGRDEQFF.